A selection of T cell receptor beta chains follows, all from one sample in a study of identical twins. TCRdb re-called the 5' RACE reads through MiXCR, storing one row per CDR3 protein. The table shows roughly 690,000 distinct CDR3 sequences, with 21% occurring only once. The same specimen was also included in a second study, on T cells expressing NK-cell markers.

The sequencing sample was made of PBMCs. The receptors were sampled from a woman aged 18-35 years in good health. Both conserved end residues are part of each CDR3. D genes are given only for firm matches. Not all rows give a size; the values are once, few, many and, for expanded clones, a class.

v_call	d_call	j_call	clone_size	cdr3_aa	cdr3_nt
TRBV3-1	-	TRBJ2-3	few	CASSQVNEGTDTQYF	TGTGCCAGCAGCCAAGTGAATGAGGGCACAGATACGCAGTATTTT
TRBV12-5	-	TRBJ2-5	-	CASGLEAGETQYF	TGTGCTAGTGGTTTGGAAGCTGGGGAGACCCAGTACTTC
TRBV14	-	TRBJ2-2	-	CASSQLTTRRGELFF	TGTGCCAGCAGCCAATTGACGACTAGGCGCGGGGAGCTGTTTTTT
TRBV4-2	-	TRBJ2-3	few	CASSQQKGDWSTDTQYF	TGTGCCAGCAGCCAACAAAAGGGGGATTGGAGCACAGATACGCAGTATTTT
TRBV7-9	-	TRBJ2-7	few	CASTPALYGSSYEQYF	TGTGCCAGCACGCCCGCTCTCTACGGGAGCTCCTACGAGCAGTACTTC
TRBV13	TRBD1	TRBJ2-5	-	CASTFDRGKTQYF	TGTGCCAGCACCTTTGACAGGGGGAAGACCCAGTACTTC
TRBV10-2	-	TRBJ2-5	-	CASAIGWETQYF	TGCGCCAGCGCCATAGGATGGGAGACCCAGTACTTC
TRBV12-3/TRBV12-4	-	TRBJ2-7	-	CASRPRGERYEQYF	TGTGCCAGCAGGCCGAGGGGGGAGCGTTACGAGCAGTACTTC
TRBV11-2	TRBD2	TRBJ2-3	few	CASSYLLSSGGDTDTQYF	TGTGCCAGCAGTTATCTCCTCTCCAGCGGGGGAGACACAGATACGCAGTATTTT
TRBV5-1	TRBD2	TRBJ2-1	-	CASSLVLASGQNEQFF	TGCGCCAGCAGCTTGGTTCTGGCTAGCGGGCAGAATGAGCAGTTCTTC
TRBV20-1	-	TRBJ1-5	-	CSARGIEGNQPQHF	TGCAGTGCTAGGGGGATTGAGGGCAATCAGCCCCAGCATTTT
TRBV7-2	-	TRBJ1-2	-	CASSLGSQGLEGYTF	TGTGCCAGCAGCTTAGGTTCGCAGGGCCTCGAAGGCTACACCTTC
TRBV25-1	-	TRBJ2-3	few	CASSSVEPSFGDTQYF	TGTGCCAGCAGTTCCGTAGAGCCCTCCTTCGGGGATACGCAGTATTTT
TRBV5-1	-	TRBJ2-1	-	CASSLIFQGNGGHEQFF	TGCGCCAGCAGCTTGATTTTTCAGGGGAACGGAGGTCATGAGCAGTTCTTC
TRBV12-3/TRBV12-4	TRBD1	TRBJ1-6	few	CATRGVGSPLHF	TGTGCCACCAGGGGGGTAGGTTCACCCCTCCACTTT
TRBV27	-	TRBJ2-2	-	CASSPSPGGELFF	TGTGCCAGCAGTCCGAGTCCGGGCGGGGAGCTGTTTTTT
TRBV20-1	-	TRBJ2-2	many	CSASEGANTGELFF	TGCAGTGCTAGCGAGGGGGCGAACACCGGGGAGCTGTTTTTT
TRBV12-3/TRBV12-4	TRBD1	TRBJ2-7	many	CASSPQGAGEQYF	TGTGCCAGCAGTCCCCAGGGGGCTGGCGAGCAGTACTTC
TRBV29-1	-	TRBJ2-5	few	CSVGLGDGAETQYF	TGCAGCGTTGGCTTGGGGGACGGGGCAGAGACCCAGTACTTC
TRBV12-3/TRBV12-4	-	TRBJ2-3	-	CASSLAELDTQYF	TGTGCCAGCAGTTTAGCCGAGCTAGATACGCAGTATTTT
TRBV12-3/TRBV12-4	TRBD1	TRBJ2-7	many	CASSIPGQGPYEQYF	TGTGCCAGCAGTATTCCGGGACAGGGCCCCTACGAGCAGTACTTC
TRBV20-1	-	TRBJ2-1	few	CSASSLAPYNEQFF	TGCAGTGCTAGTAGCCTCGCTCCCTACAATGAGCAGTTCTTC
TRBV29-1	-	TRBJ2-3	many	CSVETVSTDTQYF	TGCAGCGTTGAGACGGTTAGCACAGATACGCAGTATTTT
TRBV5-1	-	TRBJ2-7	-	CASSPDSPSPFYEQYF	TGCGCCAGCAGCCCGGACAGTCCATCCCCGTTCTACGAGCAGTACTTC
TRBV20-1	-	TRBJ2-1	few	CSAFGAVHSYNEQFF	TGCAGTGCTTTTGGGGCCGTACACTCCTACAATGAGCAGTTCTTC
TRBV25-1	TRBD2	TRBJ2-3	once	CASSQLAGGMDTQYF	TGTGCCAGCAGTCAACTAGCGGGGGGTATGGATACGCAGTATTTT
TRBV3-1	-	TRBJ2-7	-	CASSPRAVRYEQYF	TGTGCCAGCAGCCCTCGGGCCGTCCGCTACGAGCAGTACTTC
TRBV6-1	-	TRBJ2-3	-	CASSEGPFYTDTQYF	TGTGCCAGCAGTGAAGGTCCTTTTTACACAGATACGCAGTATTTT
TRBV4-3	-	TRBJ2-5	-	CASSQVALATETQYF	TGCGCCAGCAGCCAAGTCGCACTAGCCACAGAGACCCAGTACTTC
TRBV6-5	TRBD2	TRBJ2-1	-	CASSSTREAGEQFF	TGTGCCAGCAGTTCAACGCGGGAGGCAGGGGAGCAGTTCTTC
TRBV12-3/TRBV12-4	-	TRBJ1-5	few	CASSRQGKGNQPQHF	TGTGCCAGCAGCCGGCAGGGAAAAGGCAATCAGCCCCAGCATTTT
TRBV4-3	-	TRBJ1-5	-	CASSLSRNQPQHF	TGCGCCAGCAGCCTTAGCAGGAATCAGCCCCAGCATTTT
TRBV4-2	-	TRBJ2-7	-	CASSLRDPFYEQYF	TGTGCCAGCAGCCTCCGGGACCCCTTCTACGAGCAGTACTTC
TRBV5-1	-	TRBJ2-7	many	CASSLNRGSYEQYF	TGCGCCAGCAGCTTAAACCGAGGGTCCTACGAGCAGTACTTC
TRBV25-1	-	TRBJ1-1	-	CASSGEGGKAFF	TGTGCCAGCAGTGGAGAAGGAGGGAAAGCTTTCTTT
TRBV12-3/TRBV12-4	-	TRBJ1-1	-	CASSLDVDPEAFF	TGTGCCAGCAGTTTAGATGTGGACCCTGAAGCTTTCTTT
TRBV27	-	TRBJ2-7	-	CASSLRPRLWEQYF	TGTGCCAGCAGTTTACGCCCGCGGCTATGGGAGCAGTACTTC
TRBV4-1	-	TRBJ1-1	-	CASSQDFREVAFF	TGCGCCAGCAGCCAAGATTTTAGGGAGGTGGCTTTCTTT
TRBV5-6	TRBD1	TRBJ1-1	many	CASSSRRGQGWNTEAFF	TGTGCCAGCAGCTCCCGGAGAGGACAGGGCTGGAACACTGAAGCTTTCTTT
TRBV2	-	TRBJ1-1	-	CASSPETKAFF	TGTGCCAGCAGTCCGGAGACCAAAGCTTTCTTT
TRBV12-3/TRBV12-4	TRBD2	TRBJ2-4	-	CASSPRTSADIQYF	TGTGCCAGCAGTCCCAGGACTAGCGCGGACATTCAGTACTTC
TRBV20-1	-	TRBJ2-6	few	CSARLRRTSGANVLTF	TGCAGTGCTAGACTCCGACGGACCTCTGGGGCCAACGTCCTGACTTTC
TRBV3-1	TRBD2	TRBJ2-3	-	CASSPESLAGRGTQYF	TGTGCCAGCAGCCCCGAGTCCCTAGCGGGGAGAGGTACGCAGTATTTT
TRBV5-1	-	TRBJ2-7	-	CASSLGRRDEQYF	TGCGCCAGCAGCTTGGGCCGGCGTGACGAGCAGTACTTC
TRBV20-1	-	TRBJ2-3	few	CSHSWGDTQYF	TGCAGCCATAGTTGGGGAGATACGCAGTATTTT